This record concerns one TCR beta chain sequence. Its target antigen remains unknown. One base away there is no much larger clone; base qualities are not given. Libraries came from 5' RACE. TCRdb shows the sequencer as Illumina HiSeq 2000. Template switching introduced a universal primer binding site; the final cDNA contained a unique molecular identifier, enabling accurate counting of TCR cDNA molecules. First-strand cDNA for TCR alpha and beta chains was synthesized from specific primers in the conserved constant-segment region. To control for contamination, every cDNA library carried two barcodes: a SMART-Mk sample barcode plus Illumina barcodes. TruSeq adapter sequences, together with Illumina sample barcodes, were added in two successive PCR steps. The Illumina HiSeq platform was used with custom primers to sequence TCR alpha and beta cDNA libraries. Per the source publication's procedure: Raw reads were processed with MiGEC to extract unique molecular identifiers, and MiXCR was used to determine CDR3 positions. Recombination models were inferred per individual with the repgenHMM and IGoR tools using an EM algorithm. Shared clonotypes were analyzed with the tcR package in R, and sharing was normalized by the product of cloneset sizes. To study raw recombination free of thymic and clonal selection effects, out-of-frame nonproductive sequences were analyzed. TCRdb itself trimmed the public reads at Q25 with fastp, ran MiXCR and retained productive beta chains. Each record represents a unique CDR3 protein, reported with the most common genes and DNA among its rows. The V and J calls and clone size are TCRdb's, not the authors'. The sample profile shows roughly 490,000 distinct CDR3 sequences; roughly an eighth of them were found once. The ten largest make up approximately 0.98% of the sample.

Every donor in the study was a healthy Caucasian. The twin cohort comprised three pairs of female monozygotic twins, all aged about 18 to 30 years. CD4+ and CD8+ T cell populations were isolated with positive isolation kits from Invitrogen. V and J are trimmed by 7 bases and 1 base, and the gene matches miss 8 bases of the junction. As encoded in the germline V gene, CDR1 is MNHNS while CDR2 is SASEGT. The CDR3 goes from the cysteine to the phenylalanine over 15 residues. The entry retains the CDR3 DNA only, 45 bases that are in frame from base 1. This entry is derived from a study of identical twins (dated by TCRdb to 2016 to 2018). Some background on the complete study: TCR alpha and beta repertoires from monozygotic twins, unrelated adults of various ages and cord blood were deep-sequenced to test whether fetal clonotypes persist. To rule out contamination, the twin experiments were replicated at different times with different library preparation protocols. Overall study outcomes, separate from this receptor: The excess sharing between twins in beta out-of-frame sequences was weaker because fewer shared sequences reduced the signal-to-noise ratio. Abundant cord blood beta clonotypes had fewer insertions, young adult naive repertoires showed a similar but weaker trend, and memory repertoires showed no such trend. Zero-insertion analyses could be partly confounded by invariant T cells such as MAIT and iNKT, though diverse VJ usage argued against such confounding for most clonotypes. Because the same donors could not be followed over many years, the conclusions relied on cross-sectional statistical analysis. Out-of-frame TCR alpha sharing in monozygotic twins was systematically underestimated by recombination models, whereas sharing between unrelated individuals was in agreement with the recombination models. Out-of-frame TCR alpha sequences shared between twins showed an excess of low generation-probability sequences compared with coincidental sharing between unrelated individuals.

Separately, the same data were catalogued under a study of yellow fever vaccine responses in identical twins. The second paper further reports: According to the authors, in identical twins the way T cells responded to vaccination appeared partly convergent and partly personalized. In identical twins, the study followed T cell clones that responded to the vaccine with precision.

The receptor's source is a woman younger than 30 in good health. Input material: CD4+ T cells sorted from blood. The rearranged segments are TRBV6-1 and TRBJ2-7; 9 junctional bases match TRBD1. The CDR3 region: CASIRTGTGSYEQYF. The nucleotides read TGTGCCAGCATCCGGACCGGGACAGGGTCCTACGAGCAGTACTTC.